A selection of T cell receptor beta chains follows, all from one sample in a study of T-cell memory formation after mild COVID-19. From the 5' RACE reads, TCRdb called clonotypes with MiXCR, one entry per CDR3 protein. This table holds a few hundred thousand distinct CDR3 sequences, just under 20% found once. Sequencing was performed on PBMCs or a T cell subset sorted from them (not recorded which). The receptors were sampled from a man aged 18 to 35 who had mild COVID-19 (a few samples of this study predate the infection). Cell type and time point are not known. Both conserved end residues are part of each CDR3. Fields, in order: J gene, V gene, D gene, CDR3 length, clone size, CDR3 protein, CDR3 DNA. A D gene is named only where the DNA matches it firmly. Clone size is given for some rows only: seen once, a few or many times, or a class if the clone is expanded.

TRBJ2-5,TRBV4-2,.,17,.,CASSQVVYVQEGETQYF,TGTGCCAGCAGCCAAGTAGTTTATGTACAGGAGGGAGAGACCCAGTACTTC
TRBJ1-1,TRBV7-2,.,12,.,CASGLRNTEAFF,TGTGCCAGCGGGCTCCGGAATACTGAAGCTTTCTTT
TRBJ1-3,TRBV20-1,.,12,few,CSAFKPGNTIYF,TGCAGTGCTTTTAAACCTGGAAACACCATATATTTT
TRBJ1-2,TRBV6-6,TRBD1,15,.,CASSSAGTDRVGYTF,TGTGCCAGCAGTAGTGCCGGGACAGACCGTGTTGGCTACACCTTC
TRBJ2-5,TRBV30,.,11,once,CAWSSAEGQYF,TGTGCCTGGAGTAGTGCCGAGGGACAGTACTTC
TRBJ2-7,TRBV6-5,.,15,.,CASRKRFGSPYEQYF,TGTGCCAGCAGAAAAAGGTTCGGATCTCCCTACGAGCAGTACTTC
TRBJ2-4,TRBV20-1,.,14,.,CSARRDTSGNIQYF,TGCAGTGCTAGACGCGACACATCTGGGAACATTCAGTACTTC
TRBJ2-2,TRBV29-1,.,13,.,CSVGGGYTGELFF,TGCAGCGTCGGAGGGGGGTACACCGGGGAGCTGTTTTTT
TRBJ2-1,TRBV4-1,TRBD2,15,.,CASSHASGGRNEQFF,TGCGCCAGCAGCCACGCTAGCGGGGGACGTAATGAGCAGTTCTTC
TRBJ1-5,TRBV7-2,.,15,many,CASSLDWASNQPQHF,TGTGCCAGCAGCTTAGATTGGGCCTCCAATCAGCCCCAGCATTTT
TRBJ1-6,TRBV7-8,.,17,many,CASSLGALSSYNSPLHF,TGTGCCAGCAGCTTAGGGGCTTTGAGCTCCTATAATTCACCCCTCCACTTT
TRBJ2-2,TRBV25-1,TRBD1,14,.,CASSTTGDTGELFF,TGTGCCAGCAGCACTACAGGGGACACCGGGGAGCTGTTTTTT
TRBJ2-3,TRBV7-6,.,13,.,CASSPQMGDTQYF,TGTGCCAGCAGCCCACAGATGGGAGATACGCAGTATTTT
TRBJ1-1,TRBV7-3,.,14,.,CASSSPDGNTEAFF,TGTGCCAGCAGCTCACCGGACGGGAACACTGAAGCTTTCTTT
TRBJ1-5,TRBV5-1,.,14,many,CASSLDQGGQPQHF,TGCGCCAGCAGCTTGGATCAGGGAGGCCAGCCCCAGCATTTT
TRBJ1-1,TRBV29-1,TRBD1,13,few,CSAAGGTETEAFF,TGCAGCGCGGCAGGGGGGACGGAGACTGAAGCTTTCTTT
TRBJ2-1,TRBV11-3,.,15,.,CASSLEGTYYNEQFF,TGTGCCAGCAGCTTAGAGGGGACTTATTACAATGAGCAGTTCTTC
TRBJ2-5,TRBV5-1,.,16,.,CASSLGPGGTQETQYF,TGCGCCAGCAGCTTGGGCCCAGGGGGGACCCAAGAGACCCAGTACTTC
TRBJ1-5,TRBV27,.,15,many,CASSPTGFSNQPQHF,TGTGCCAGCAGCCCAACAGGGTTTAGCAATCAGCCCCAGCATTTT
TRBJ1-4,TRBV5-1,.,16,few,CASSRTGPGEGEKLFF,TGCGCCAGCAGCCGTACTGGTCCCGGCGAAGGTGAAAAACTGTTTTTT
TRBJ1-2,TRBV4-2,.,16,.,CASSQDLIGRDYGYTF,TGTGCCAGCAGCCAAGACTTGATAGGGAGGGACTATGGCTACACCTTC
TRBJ1-6,TRBV5-1,.,14,.,CASSLEVSGSPLHF,TGCGCCAGCAGCTTGGAGGTCTCGGGTTCACCCCTCCACTTT
TRBJ2-5,TRBV15,.,14,.,CATSKGSFQETQYF,TGTGCCACCAGCAAAGGGTCATTTCAAGAGACCCAGTACTTC
TRBJ2-3,TRBV20-1,.,11,few,CSASGGDTQYF,TGCAGTGCTAGCGGTGGAGATACGCAGTATTTT
TRBJ2-5,TRBV10-3,TRBD2,16,.,CAISVAGRTLGETQYF,TGTGCCATCAGCGTAGCGGGACGCACTCTTGGAGAGACCCAGTACTTC
TRBJ2-3,TRBV24-1,TRBD1,16,few,CATSGAGTADTDTQYF,TGTGCCACCAGTGGCGCCGGGACAGCGGACACAGATACGCAGTATTTT
TRBJ1-2,TRBV7-2,.,15,.,CASSGLGGGGYGYTF,TGTGCCAGCAGCGGCCTCGGGGGGGGAGGCTATGGCTACACCTTC
TRBJ2-5,TRBV18,.,14,few,CASSPGAAQETQYF,TGTGCCAGCTCACCAGGGGCAGCACAAGAGACCCAGTACTTC
TRBJ1-2,TRBV19,TRBD1,16,.,CASSSHGTGNLYGYTF,TGTGCCAGTAGTTCACACGGGACAGGCAACCTCTATGGCTACACCTTC
TRBJ2-3,TRBV7-9,TRBD2,16,.,CASSLSSGGHTDTQYF,TGTGCCAGCAGCTTAAGTAGCGGGGGGCACACAGATACGCAGTATTTT
TRBJ2-7,TRBV20-1,TRBD1,14,.,CSARDRAGPYEQYF,TGCAGTGCGAGGGACAGGGCGGGCCCCTACGAGCAGTACTTC
TRBJ1-6,TRBV7-9,.,13,.,CASSLDEVTPLHF,TGTGCCAGCAGCTTAGACGAGGTTACACCCCTCCACTTT
TRBJ2-2,TRBV6-5,.,15,.,CASGTPGENTGELFF,TGTGCCAGCGGGACACCGGGGGAGAACACCGGGGAGCTGTTTTTT
TRBJ2-1,TRBV15,.,15,few,CATSRRDGVGPEQFF,TGTGCCACCAGCAGAAGGGACGGAGTGGGGCCTGAGCAGTTCTTC
TRBJ2-7,TRBV20-1,TRBD2,14,many,CSARSSGDSYEQYF,TGCAGTGCTAGGTCGAGCGGGGACTCCTACGAGCAGTACTTC
TRBJ2-5,TRBV20-1,TRBD2,15,few,CSARLPTSGGETQYF,TGCAGTGCCCGACTTCCGACTAGCGGGGGAGAGACCCAGTACTTC
TRBJ2-1,TRBV12-3/TRBV12-4,TRBD2,16,few,CASSSPLAGGLDEQFF,TGTGCCAGCAGTTCTCCACTAGCGGGGGGGCTAGATGAGCAGTTCTTC
TRBJ1-1,TRBV6-2/TRBV6-3,TRBD1,13,.,CASLDRRGTEAFF,TGTGCCAGTTTGGACAGGCGGGGCACTGAAGCTTTCTTT
TRBJ2-7,TRBV5-1,.,15,.,CASSLVPGVSYEQYF,TGCGCCAGCAGCTTGGTGCCAGGGGTCTCCTACGAGCAGTACTTC
TRBJ2-1,TRBV5-6,.,12,.,CASDSLNNEQFF,TGTGCCAGTGACAGCCTCAACAATGAGCAGTTCTTC
TRBJ2-1,TRBV11-2,.,11,once,CASSPHIEQFF,TGTGCCAGCAGCCCGCACATTGAGCAGTTCTTC
TRBJ1-5,TRBV6-6,.,15,few,CASSYSYGGNQPQHF,TGTGCCAGCAGTTACTCGTACGGGGGCAATCAGCCCCAGCATTTT
TRBJ1-5,TRBV6-2/TRBV6-3,.,14,few,CASSRTLSNQPQHF,TGTGCCAGCAGCCGGACTTTGAGCAATCAGCCCCAGCATTTT
TRBJ1-2,TRBV5-6,.,12,.,CASKEGNYGYTF,TGTGCCAGCAAGGAGGGGAACTATGGCTACACCTTC
TRBJ1-1,TRBV7-9,.,14,few,CASSPSSYFSEAFF,TGTGCCAGCAGCCCCTCGTCTTATTTTTCTGAAGCTTTCTTT
TRBJ2-7,TRBV18,.,14,.,CASSPTSTSYEQYF,TGTGCCAGCTCCCCGACTTCCACCTCCTACGAGCAGTACTTC
TRBJ2-5,TRBV9,.,12,few,CASSAHQETQYF,TGTGCCAGCAGCGCCCACCAAGAGACCCAGTACTTC
TRBJ2-3,TRBV24-1,TRBD1,15,few,CATSDSQGARDTQYF,TGTGCCACCAGTGATTCCCAGGGGGCCAGAGATACGCAGTATTTT
TRBJ2-7,TRBV11-2,.,15,.,CASRRMGGRNYEQYF,TGTGCCAGCAGACGTATGGGGGGACGGAACTACGAGCAGTACTTC
TRBJ2-5,TRBV5-1,.,13,.,CASSRTREETQYF,TGCGCCAGCAGCCGGACTCGGGAAGAGACCCAGTACTTC
TRBJ2-5,TRBV20-1,TRBD2,13,few,CSAYYGGAETQYF,TGCAGTGCTTATTACGGGGGGGCGGAGACCCAGTACTTC
TRBJ2-7,TRBV30,.,16,.,CAWSAPPVTGHYEQYF,TGTGCCTGGAGTGCCCCCCCCGTGACAGGTCACTACGAGCAGTACTTC
TRBJ2-7,TRBV12-3/TRBV12-4,.,17,many,CASSLASSPVEGYEQYF,TGTGCCAGCAGTTTAGCCTCGAGTCCGGTAGAGGGCTACGAGCAGTACTTC
TRBJ1-5,TRBV7-8,TRBD1,16,few,CASSKDRGFSNQPQHF,TGTGCCAGCAGCAAGGACAGGGGCTTTAGCAATCAGCCCCAGCATTTT
TRBJ2-1,TRBV5-1,.,14,many,CASSLDPPAYEQFF,TGCGCCAGCAGCTTGGACCCCCCTGCCTATGAGCAGTTCTTC
TRBJ2-5,TRBV4-3,TRBD2,18,few,CASSQLPPLAGGAETQYF,TGCGCCAGCAGCCAACTACCCCCCCTAGCGGGGGGTGCAGAGACCCAGTACTTC
TRBJ2-3,TRBV6-2/TRBV6-3,.,14,.,CASSYVLETDTQYF,TGTGCCAGCAGTTATGTATTGGAAACAGATACGCAGTATTTT
TRBJ1-1,TRBV6-6,.,14,few,CASTLGTGNTEAFF,TGTGCCAGCACTCTCGGTACGGGGAACACTGAAGCTTTCTTT
TRBJ2-1,TRBV7-9,TRBD1,15,few,CASREGTAPYNEQFF,TGTGCCAGCAGAGAAGGGACAGCTCCCTACAATGAGCAGTTCTTC
TRBJ1-5,TRBV23-1,.,15,.,CASSQSRVENQPQHF,TGCGCCAGCAGTCAATCAAGGGTAGAAAATCAGCCCCAGCATTTT